A single sample gave rise to the 3 T cell receptor beta chains below, sequenced in a study of regulatory T cells in long-lasting Graves disease. HTBI primers from iRepertoire and Arm-PCR of CDR3 regions yielded the TCR beta libraries. TCRdb reprocessed the multiplex PCR reads via MiXCR and lists one record per CDR3 protein. The repertoire holds about 290,000 distinct CDR3 sequences, 22% seen once, with roughly 50% in the top ten. Time point meaning: persistent/refractory GD, antithyroid drugs over 5 years with positive TRAb. The TCR library was made from RNA that had been extracted from PBMCs in TRIzol. The sample was peripheral blood mononuclear cells (PBMCs), taken when the disease was refractory, from a patient treated with antithyroid drugs. Source of these receptors: a female donor with Graves disease.

This clonotype was observed a handful of times. The CDR3 DNA sequence: TGTGCCAGTAGTATTTGGGCGTTCAATCAGCCCCAGCATTTT. It is translated as CASSIWAFNQPQHF. This chain uses TRBV19 with TRBJ1-5; no clear D gene. The length of the CDR3 is 14 residues. Germline assignment: CDR1 LNHDA and CDR2 SQIVND (reference sequence). Trimming stripped 3 bases from V and 3 bases from J, with 9 bases between.

This clonotype has at least ten counts. The CDR3 region has the DNA TGTGCCAGCAGGAACACAGTGCCCCCACAGGATGGCTACACCTTC. Translation: CASRNTVPPQDGYTF. This rearrangement joins TRBV28 to TRBJ1-2; D may be TRBD1 (5 bases). The CDR3 extends over 15 amino acids. V was pared by 6 bases and J by 6 bases, with 20 bases between. Germline CDR1 and CDR2: MDHEN and SYDVKM.

The sample holds many counts of this clonotype. This chain uses TRBV5-5 with TRBJ2-7; D possibly corresponds to TRBD2 (6 bases). The V end lost 2 bases, the J end lost 4 bases, and 13 bases lay between the germline ends. Germline CDR1 is SGHKS and CDR2 is YYEKEE (reference sequence). The CDR3 extends over 14 amino acids. This chain's CDR3 is CASSFYGGEYEQYF. The CDR3 DNA reads as TGTGCCAGCAGCTTTTACGGCGGGGAGTACGAGCAGTACTTC.